This T cell receptor (beta chain) derives from a study of cytomegalovirus exposure and HLA in healthy donors. The PCR made use of 60 Vbeta and 13 Jbeta primers. Measured with immunoSEQ multiplex PCR; TCRdb has only the in-frame clones, and not every one. The repertoire has about 150,000 clones, about 61% of them found once; the top ten carry under 2.5%. V was trimmed by 3 bases and J by 6 bases, leaving 18 bases between them. The CDR3 extends over 15 amino acids. Germline V gives CDR1 SGDLS, CDR2 YYNGEE. The sequence derives from a woman aged 40-49 years in good health and CMV-seronegative. Sequencing input: PBMCs. V gene TRBV9 combines with J gene TRBJ1-1; a weak D match, TRBD1 (6 bases). The CDR3: CASSAQGSRWSEAFF. CDR3 nucleotide sequence: TGTGCCAGCAGCGCACAGGGCTCGCGCTGGTCTGAAGCTTTCTTT.